These 13 T cell receptor beta chains came from one sample sequenced in a study of T cell responses to AZD1222 COVID-19 vaccine. Only in-frame clones appear in the TCRdb table, and some are missing; sequencing was by immunoSEQ multiplex PCR. Of fewer than 120,000 clones listed, over 90% were seen once; the top ten hold 2.5% to 3%. This specimen was peripheral blood, taken 28 days after the second AZD1222 dose. The receptor source for this set is an adult who received the AZD1222 COVID-19 vaccine.

This clone was detected only once. This chain connects TRBV5-1 to TRBJ1-4; D remains ambiguous. V dropped 0 bases and J dropped 8 bases, with 11 bases sitting between them. Germline V lookup: CDR1 SGHRS, CDR2 YFSETQ. This CDR3 has 14 amino acids. Here the CDR3 DNA reads TGCGCCAGCAGCTTGGATGGGGTTTGGGAAAAACTGTTTTTT. Translated: CASSLDGVWEKLFF.

V usage is TRBV5-4 and J usage is TRBJ1-1; no clear D gene. The germline V gene encodes CDR1 SGHNT and CDR2 YYREEE (reference sequence). Trimming took off 4 bases at V and 9 bases at J, with 13 bases between the two ends. This CDR3 is 12 amino acids long. The CDR3 loop reads CASSLSGSQAFF. DNA for the CDR3: TGTGCCAGCAGCCTTTCGGGGTCACAAGCTTTCTTT. Full variable domain (outside the CDR3, taken from reference TRBV5-4 and TRBJ1-1): ETGVTQSPTHLIKTRGQQVTLRCSSQSGHNTVSWYQQALGQGPQFIFQYYREEENGRGNFPPRFSGLQFPNYSSELNVNALELDDSALYLCASSLSGSQAFFGQGTRLTVV.

This clone was observed a single time. The J gene is TRBJ2-7, the V gene TRBV3-1 (or the pseudogene TRBV3-2), with unresolved D. The V gene's germline CDR1 is LGHDT and CDR2 YNNKEL (reference sequence). V was clipped by 1 base and J by 7 bases, with 5 bases between them. This CDR3 spans 11 amino acids. As DNA, the CDR3 is TGTGCCAGCAGCCAAGCAAGTGAGCAGTACTTC. Protein sequence: CASSQASEQYF.

The J gene is TRBJ1-1, the V gene TRBV7-9; TRBD1 matches at 7 bases. The length of the CDR3 is 15 residues. Germline lookup yields CDR1 SEHNR and CDR2 FQNEAQ (reference sequence). V dropped 4 bases and J dropped 2; count of bases not matched to a gene: 7. CDR3 amino acids: CASSSNRGSNTEAFF. DNA of the CDR3: TGTGCCAGCAGCTCTAACAGGGGCTCAAACACTGAAGCTTTCTTT.

This chain connects TRBV5-1 to TRBJ1-3, with D possibly being TRBD1 (6 bases). V gave up 1 base and J gave up 4 bases, with 12 bases separating them. The CDR3 loop spans 15 amino acids. CDR1 is SGHRS, CDR2 YFSETQ, per germline. The CDR3 region has the DNA TGCGCCAGCAGCTTGAACAGGGATCTGGGAAACACCATATATTTT. Protein: CASSLNRDLGNTIYF.

The CDR3 region is CASSFYGEKDTEAFF. The DNA for the CDR3 is TGCGCCAGCAGCTTTTATGGGGAGAAGGACACTGAAGCTTTCTTT. The chain recombines TRBV5-1 with TRBJ1-1; D call uncertain. The CDR3 consists of 15 residues. Between the trimmed V and J ends, which lost 2 bases and 3 bases, there was a span of 14 bases. The germline V gene has CDR1 SGHRS and CDR2 YFSETQ.

CDR3 sequence reads: CASSPTQGASLGYTF. The CDR3 nucleotides are TGTGCCAGCAGTCCCACACAGGGGGCGTCACTTGGCTACACCTTC. The chain joins TRBV6-5 to TRBJ1-2, with 9 bases identical to TRBD1. Germline CDR1 and CDR2: MNHEY and SVGAGI. The CDR3 sequence is 15 residues long. The V gene end was trimmed by 5 bases and the J gene end by 7 bases; junction bases not matched to a gene: 11.

V is TRBV3-1 (or the pseudogene TRBV3-2) and J is TRBJ1-1; no firm D call. Germline V gene lookup returns CDR1 LGHDT and CDR2 YNNKEL (reference sequence). CDR3 size: 13 residues. Trimming cost V 1 base and J 3 bases, with 6 bases left between them. This chain's CDR3 is CASSQGMDTEAFF. In DNA, the CDR3 is TGTGCCAGCAGCCAAGGAATGGACACTGAAGCTTTCTTT.

The chain uses TRBV11-2 and TRBJ1-5; D is uncertain. The CDR3 spans 13 residues. V was trimmed by 1 base and J by 7 bases, leaving 8 bases between them. Germline V gene data show CDR1 as SGHAT and CDR2 as FQNNGV. The CDR3 loop is CASSLGSPQPQHF. Written as DNA, the CDR3 is TGTGCCAGCAGCTTAGGATCACCACAGCCCCAGCATTTT.

The chain joins TRBV5-8 to TRBJ2-5; TRBD2 is a possible D gene (5 bases). The CDR3 runs to 16 residues. The germline gives CDR1 SGHTS, CDR2 YDEGEE. Trimming shortened V by 1 base and J by 3 bases, and 16 bases separated the two germline ends. CDR3 in DNA: TGTGCCAGCAGCTTGATCGGCGGCCTGGAGGAAGAGACCCAGTACTTC. Translated: CASSLIGGLEEETQYF.

The chain joins TRBV28 to TRBJ1-1; tentative D call: TRBD1 (5 bases). V was shortened by 6 bases and J by 1 base, with 12 bases between the two germline ends. Germline lookup yields CDR1 MDHEN and CDR2 SYDVKM. The CDR3 loop spans 14 amino acids. CDR3 bases: TGTGCCAGCAGAGGGGAGAATCAGAACACTGAAGCTTTCTTT. Translation: CASRGENQNTEAFF.

This chain links TRBV30 with TRBJ2-7, with 8 bases that match TRBD1. Germline V gene lookup returns CDR1 GTSNPN and CDR2 SVGIG (reference sequence). Trimming removed 4 bases from V and 2 bases from J; junction bases left unmatched: 7. The CDR3 loop spans 14 amino acids. The CDR3 nucleotides read TGTGCCTGGAATAAACCGGGACAGGCCTACGAGCAGTACTTC. Its protein product is CAWNKPGQAYEQYF.

The chain is built from TRBV6-5 and TRBJ1-4; D is ambiguous. V dropped 7 bases and J dropped 2 bases, with 11 bases sitting between them. The CDR3 totals 14 residues. Germline CDR1 MNHEY, CDR2 SVGAGI. The chain's CDR3 is CASNVQLTNEKLFF. DNA for the CDR3: TGTGCCAGCAATGTCCAACTGACTAATGAAAAACTGTTTTTT.